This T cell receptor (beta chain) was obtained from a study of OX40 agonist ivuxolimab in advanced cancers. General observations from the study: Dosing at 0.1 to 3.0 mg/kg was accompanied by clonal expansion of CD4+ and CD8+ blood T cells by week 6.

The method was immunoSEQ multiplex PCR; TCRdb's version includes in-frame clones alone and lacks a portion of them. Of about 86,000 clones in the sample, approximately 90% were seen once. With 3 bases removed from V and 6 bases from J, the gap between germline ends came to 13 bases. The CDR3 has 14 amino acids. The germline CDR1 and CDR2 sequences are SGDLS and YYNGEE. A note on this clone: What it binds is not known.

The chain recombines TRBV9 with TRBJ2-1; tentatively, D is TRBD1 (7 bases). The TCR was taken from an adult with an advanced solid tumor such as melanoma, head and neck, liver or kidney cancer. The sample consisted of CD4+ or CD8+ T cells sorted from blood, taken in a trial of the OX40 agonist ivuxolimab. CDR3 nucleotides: TGTGCCAGCAGCGCGACAGGGAGGATCAATGAGCAGTTCTTC. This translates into CASSATGRINEQFF.